The following is a TCR beta chain sequence with its context. This entry belongs to a study of blood T cell repertoires in COVID-19. The CDR3 totals 15 residues. Germline V CDR1 and CDR2: MNHEY, SVGAGI. The ends were cut back, 6 bases at V and 0 bases at J, with 9 bases in the middle. Authors' analysis steps: Amplification with reference gene primers provided the estimates of nucleated cell counts. Sequencing used immunoSEQ multiplex PCR; TCRdb keeps in-frame clones, though not all of them. V and J calls and clone size are given by that table; D and trimming were obtained from the DNA. This table holds about 220,000 clones, roughly 85% found once.

The chain couples TRBV6-5 to TRBJ1-6; no clear D. The source is a woman aged 70-85 years with COVID-19, enrolled during active disease. Sequenced material: peripheral blood. In DNA, the CDR3 is TGTGCCAGCAGACAAGAAAGCTCCTATAATTCACCCCTCCACTTT. Translated, it gives CASRQESSYNSPLHF.